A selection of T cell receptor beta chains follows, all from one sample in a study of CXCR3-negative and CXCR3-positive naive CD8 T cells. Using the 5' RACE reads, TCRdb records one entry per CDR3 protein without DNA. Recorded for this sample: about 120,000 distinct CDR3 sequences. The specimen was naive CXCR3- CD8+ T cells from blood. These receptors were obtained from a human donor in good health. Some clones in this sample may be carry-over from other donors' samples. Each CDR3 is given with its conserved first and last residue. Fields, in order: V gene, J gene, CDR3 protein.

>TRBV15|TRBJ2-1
CATSRDPRGAYNEQFF
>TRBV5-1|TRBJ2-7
CASSLEASGTYEQYF
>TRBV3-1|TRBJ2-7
CVSSQELEVEQYF
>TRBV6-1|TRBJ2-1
CASSKGAYNEQFF
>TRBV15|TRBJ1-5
CATSTGSGGNQPQHF
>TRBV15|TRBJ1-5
CATSRARGAGQPQHF
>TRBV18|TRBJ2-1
CASSPPEGNAHNEQFF
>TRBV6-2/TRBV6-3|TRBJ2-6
CASSHNSGANVLTF
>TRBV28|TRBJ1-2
CASSSGPGGYTF
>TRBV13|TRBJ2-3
CASSPRGTSSTDTQYF
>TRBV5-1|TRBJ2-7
CASKATAGRIYEQYF
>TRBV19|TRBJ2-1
CASSIMQTSNEQFF
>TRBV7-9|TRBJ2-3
CASRQAHDTQYF
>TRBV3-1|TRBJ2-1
CASSPGTSGSYNEQFF
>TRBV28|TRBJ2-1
CASRLRGSSYNEQFF
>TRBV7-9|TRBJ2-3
CASGYRDTQYF
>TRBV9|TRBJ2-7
CASSVADTGYYEQYF
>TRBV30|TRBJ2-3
CAWSDLEQSTDTQYF
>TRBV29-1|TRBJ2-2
CSVGGTEKVGELFF
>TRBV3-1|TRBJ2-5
CASSQDLGQQETQYF
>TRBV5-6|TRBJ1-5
CATSLNWRIDSNQPQHF
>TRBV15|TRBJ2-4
CATSRDPGAGNIQYF
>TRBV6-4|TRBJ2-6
CASSDGQGANVLTF
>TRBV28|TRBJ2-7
CASSSRDGTYEQYF
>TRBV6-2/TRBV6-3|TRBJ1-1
CASRLNSMNNEAFF
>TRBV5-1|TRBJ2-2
CASSTPVAGEYTGELFF
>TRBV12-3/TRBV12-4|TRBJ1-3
CASGEYNSGNTIYF
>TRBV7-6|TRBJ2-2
CARSKRGINTGELFF
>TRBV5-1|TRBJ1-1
CASSPGTPNTEAFF
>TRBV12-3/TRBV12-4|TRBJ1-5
CASNQGYSNQPQHF
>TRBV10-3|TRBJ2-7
CAISESRSYEQYF
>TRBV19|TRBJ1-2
CASSIAISVGYTF
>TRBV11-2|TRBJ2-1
CASSTHPEQPYNEQFF
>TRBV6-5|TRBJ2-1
CASRTTGAYNEQFF
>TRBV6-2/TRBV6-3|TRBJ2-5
CASRSPGQGGAGAQYF
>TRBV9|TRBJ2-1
CASSDGQGANEQFF
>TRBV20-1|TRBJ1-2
CSAPDRVYGYTF